The present TCR beta chain was sequenced within a study of blood T cell repertoires in COVID-19. Generated by immunoSEQ multiplex PCR, the TCRdb table keeps only in-frame clones and is missing some. The profile shows roughly 190,000 clones, less than 90% of them singletons. This sequence originates from a woman aged 55-70 years with COVID-19, enrolled during active disease. Material for sequencing was peripheral blood.

In DNA form, the CDR3 reads TGTGCCAGCAGTTACGGGCTTGTTGAGCAGTTCTTC. Amino acid sequence: CASSYGLVEQFF. The chain is built from TRBV6-2 or TRBV6-3 and TRBJ2-1; D remains unclear. From germline, CDR1 is MNHEY and CDR2 SVGEGT. This CDR3 is built from 12 residues. Trimming cost V 2 bases and J 9 bases, with 8 bases left between them.